This T cell receptor (beta chain) is from a study of PD-1 blockade in classical Hodgkin lymphoma. This clone was counted once. Its antigen remains unknown. TCRdb's table, derived via immunoSEQ multiplex PCR, lists solely in-frame clones and lacks some. The repertoire holds 20,000 to 30,000 clones, with around three quarters as singletons. Findings and limits, study-wide: Baseline diversity in complete responders resembled that of newly diagnosed patients. Before treatment, TCR diversity in newly diagnosed patients was reportedly lower than in healthy donors. TCR diversity in CD4+, not CD8+, cells rose significantly by C4D1.

Trimming at V came to 0 bases and at J to 0 bases, leaving 6 bases not matched to a gene. The CDR3 consists of 16 residues. Per the germline V gene, CDR1 is SGDLS and CDR2 is YYNGEE. Relapses following autologous stem cell transplantation were seen in all patients, with brentuximab vedotin exposure varying. The chain couples TRBV9 to TRBJ2-7, with TRBD1 matching 7 bases. Sequences were derived from peripheral blood mononuclear cells (PBMCs), sampled before the second cycle of nivolumab. The sequence derives from a human donor with classical Hodgkin lymphoma. CDR3 bases: TGTGCCAGCAGCGTAGGTTCGGGACAGCCCTCCTACGAGCAGTACTTC. Protein: CASSVGSGQPSYEQYF.